This is a list of T cell receptor beta chains from one sample in a study of blood T cell repertoires in COVID-19. Sequencing was performed with immunoSEQ multiplex PCR; in TCRdb, only in-frame clones are kept and a portion is missing. The data contain about 91,000 clones, 85% to 90% of them singletons. Material for sequencing was peripheral blood. The receptor set was obtained from a woman between 70 and 85 years old with acute or convalescent COVID-19. Each CDR3 is given with its conserved first and last residue. Fields, in order: J gene, V gene, D gene, clone size, CDR3 DNA, CDR3 protein. A D gene is named only where the DNA matches it firmly. Clone size is shown for a subset of rows, as once, few, many or a class of expanded clone.

>TRBJ2-1|TRBV7-3|-|-
TGTGCCAGCAGCTTAACTGCCGGTTCCGACAATGAGCAGTTCTTC
CASSLTAGSDNEQFF
>TRBJ1-2|TRBV5-6|TRBD1|-
TGTGCCAGCAACGGACAGGGGGCTTTCTATGGCTACACCTTC
CASNGQGAFYGYTF
>TRBJ2-6|TRBV18|TRBD1|few
TGTGCCAGCTCACTTGGGGGACAGGGTACTGGGGCCAACGTCCTGACTTTC
CASSLGGQGTGANVLTF
>TRBJ2-3|TRBV5-1|-|-
TGCGCCAGCAGCTTGGACAGTGCTTCAGATACGCAGTATTTT
CASSLDSASDTQYF
>TRBJ1-5|TRBV6-5|TRBD1|-
TGTGCCAGCAGTCGGACAGGGGATCAGCCCCAGCATTTT
CASSRTGDQPQHF
>TRBJ2-5|TRBV3-1/TRBV3-2|-|-
TGTGCCAGCAGTTTCGGACAACAAGAGACCCAGTACTTC
CASSFGQQETQYF
>TRBJ2-3|TRBV5-1|TRBD1|once
TGCGCCAGCAGCTTGCCTTGGGACAGAAGCACAGATACGCAGTATTTT
CASSLPWDRSTDTQYF
>TRBJ2-1|TRBV3-1/TRBV3-2|TRBD2|-
TGTGCCAGCAGCCATACCGGGACTACAAAGTTCTTC
CASSHTGTTKFF
>TRBJ2-2|TRBV5-6|-|-
TGTGCCAGCAGCTTGACAGGGATGAACACCGGGGAGCTGTTTTTT
CASSLTGMNTGELFF
>TRBJ1-1|TRBV5-1|-|-
TGCGCCAGCAGCTCAACAGAGAACACTGAAGCTTTCTTT
CASSSTENTEAFF
>TRBJ2-7|TRBV5-6|TRBD2|-
TGTGCCAGCAGCCGGAGAGGGACTAGCGGGAAATCATACGAGCAGTACTTC
CASSRRGTSGKSYEQYF
>TRBJ2-7|TRBV28|-|-
TGTGCCAGCAGTTTCAATTACGAGCAGTACTTC
CASSFNYEQYF
>TRBJ2-5|TRBV9|-|few
TGTGCCAGCAGTCTCCGGGGTACGATTCAAGAGACCCAGTACTTC
CASSLRGTIQETQYF
>TRBJ1-5|TRBV6-5|TRBD1|once
TGTGCCAGCAGGAAAGGGACAGCAAGCAATCAGCCCCAGCATTTT
CASRKGTASNQPQHF
>TRBJ1-4|TRBV5-6|TRBD1|once
TGTGCCAGCAGCTTGGTAGGCGGGACAGGGCCCAATGAAAAACTGTTTTTT
CASSLVGGTGPNEKLFF
>TRBJ2-5|TRBV7-9|TRBD2|-
TGTGCCAGCAGCTCCGGGACTAGAGAGACCCAGTACTTC
CASSSGTRETQYF
>TRBJ2-3|TRBV4-1|-|-
TGCGCCAGCAGCCAAGAGCGGGGAGTAAGCAGCACAGATACGCAGTATTTT
CASSQERGVSSTDTQYF
>TRBJ2-5|TRBV2|-|-
TGTGCCAGCAGACTAGCAGTTCAAGAGACCCAGTACTTC
CASRLAVQETQYF
>TRBJ2-1|TRBV9|TRBD2|-
TGTGCCAGCAGCGTAGAGGGACTACCAGTTTCCTCCTACAATGAGCAGTTCTTC
CASSVEGLPVSSYNEQFF
>TRBJ1-5|TRBV5-3|TRBD1|-
TGTGCCAGAAGCATACGGGACAGGAGGGGGTTCCATCAGCCCCAGCATTTT
CARSIRDRRGFHQPQHF
>TRBJ1-4|TRBV5-1|TRBD1|-
TGCGCCAGCAGCTTGGCCACCGGGACAGGATTCGAAAAACTGTTTTTT
CASSLATGTGFEKLFF
>TRBJ1-5|TRBV6-5|-|-
TGTGCCAGCAGTACCGGCGGTCATCAGCCCCAGCATTTT
CASSTGGHQPQHF
>TRBJ2-1|TRBV7-9|-|-
TGTGCCAGCAGCCTTAAGGGGTTCGATGAGCAGTTCTTC
CASSLKGFDEQFF
>TRBJ1-5|TRBV19|-|once
TGTGCCAGTACGCAAGTAGGGGTTCAGCCCCAGCATTTT
CASTQVGVQPQHF
>TRBJ1-5|TRBV7-2|TRBD1|-
TGTGCCAGCAGCGCGAACACAGGGGGCTCTCAGCCCCAGCATTTT
CASSANTGGSQPQHF
>TRBJ2-7|TRBV20-1|TRBD2|-
TGCAGTGCCCTAGCGGGAAGGGAGCAGTACTTC
CSALAGREQYF
>TRBJ2-3|TRBV5-1|TRBD1|-
TGCGCCAGCAGCCACCCCGCGGGGGACAGGGGAGCAGATACGCAGTATTTT
CASSHPAGDRGADTQYF
>TRBJ2-7|TRBV7-8|-|-
TGTGCCAGCAGCCTGATGACAGGAGCCGTCGAGCAGTACTTC
CASSLMTGAVEQYF
>TRBJ1-5|TRBV5-8|-|-
TGTGCCAGCAGCTGGGGCCCGGTCGGGGGTAATCAGCCCCAGCATTTT
CASSWGPVGGNQPQHF
>TRBJ2-2|TRBV9|TRBD2|once
TGTGCCAGCCGACGGACTAGCACCGGGGAGCTGTTTTTT
CASRRTSTGELFF
>TRBJ2-2|TRBV11-2|-|-
TGTGCCAGCAGCTTAACCGGAGTCAACACCGGGGAGCTGTTTTTT
CASSLTGVNTGELFF
>TRBJ1-2|TRBV6-5|-|-
TGTGCCAGCAGTTTGGTCAGCGCACACTATGGCTACACCTTC
CASSLVSAHYGYTF
>TRBJ2-3|TRBV6-5|-|-
TGTGCCAGCAGTTACTCTAGAGGGAGGCGCACAGATACGCAGTATTTT
CASSYSRGRRTDTQYF
>TRBJ2-1|TRBV20-1|TRBD2|once
TGCAGTGCTAGTGCAGCGGGAGGGATCAATGAGCAGTTCTTC
CSASAAGGINEQFF
>TRBJ2-7|TRBV7-8|-|-
TGTGCCAGCAGAGAGAACCGGGCAGGGTACGAGCAGTACTTC
CASRENRAGYEQYF
>TRBJ2-1|TRBV27|TRBD1|-
TGTGCCAGCAGTTTTCAGGACAGGGTGATGAATGAGCAGTTCTTC
CASSFQDRVMNEQFF
>TRBJ2-1|TRBV10-2|TRBD2|-
TGCGCCAGCAGTGAGGAAGATAGCGGGGAGATACTGGGGTACAATGAGCAGTTCTTC
CASSEEDSGEILGYNEQFF
>TRBJ2-7|TRBV3-1/TRBV3-2|TRBD1|-
TGTGCCAGCAGCCCGGGACAGGGTTACGAGCAGTACTTC
CASSPGQGYEQYF
>TRBJ2-7|TRBV3-1/TRBV3-2|TRBD1|-
TGTGCCAGCAGCCAATGGGACAGATACGAGCAGTACTTC
CASSQWDRYEQYF
>TRBJ2-2|TRBV12-5|-|-
TGTGCTAGTGGTTTGGTACTAACGGGACACTTCAACACCGGGGAGCTGTTTTTT
CASGLVLTGHFNTGELFF
>TRBJ1-1|TRBV10-2|-|few
TGCGCCAGCAGTGAGGTCAGGGAGGCGGCTGAAGCTTTCTTT
CASSEVREAAEAFF
>TRBJ2-7|TRBV2|TRBD2|-
TGTGCCAGCAGCCCGGGGGGAAACTCCTACGAGCAGTACTTC
CASSPGGNSYEQYF
>TRBJ1-2|TRBV29-1|-|-
TGCAGCGTGGCCTCCGTCCGGGACTATGGCTACACCTTC
CSVASVRDYGYTF
>TRBJ1-5|TRBV7-9|-|few
TGTGCCAGCAGCTACATAAATCAGCCCCAGCATTTT
CASSYINQPQHF
>TRBJ1-4|TRBV28|TRBD1|-
TGTGCCAGCAGTTTAGGGGGGACAGTTATGGGAAAACTGTTTTTT
CASSLGGTVMGKLFF
>TRBJ1-5|TRBV12-3/TRBV12-4|-|-
TGTGCCAGCATGACCGGACAGACTCAGCCCCAGCATTTT
CASMTGQTQPQHF
>TRBJ2-6|TRBV5-1|-|-
TGCGCCAGCAGCTTGGTACCAGACTTAAGCTCTGGGGCCAACGTCCTGACTTTC
CASSLVPDLSSGANVLTF
>TRBJ2-7|TRBV5-4|TRBD2|-
TGTGCCAGCAGCTTGGCTCTAGCGGGAGGGCAAAACGAGCAGTACTTC
CASSLALAGGQNEQYF